Shown below are 20 T cell receptor beta chains from a single sample sequenced in a study of blood T cell repertoires in COVID-19. Data came from immunoSEQ multiplex PCR; TCRdb stores just in-frame clones and leaves some out. Of about 200,000 clones in the sample, roughly four fifths were seen once. Input material: PBMCs or T cells enriched from blood (not recorded which). The source of these receptors is a woman between 45 and 65 years old who had been exposed to COVID-19.

The CDR3 DNA reads as TGTGCCAGCAGCTTTTCGGGGAATCAGCCCCAGCATTTT. Amino acids: CASSFSGNQPQHF. This chain connects TRBV7-2 to TRBJ1-5, with unresolved D. The CDR3 contains 13 residues. Trimming left V 3 bases short and J 4 bases short, with 7 bases between. Per the germline V gene, CDR1 is SGHTA and CDR2 is FQGNSA.

V gene TRBV13 combines with J gene TRBJ2-5, with no clear D. Per the germline V gene, CDR1 is PRHDT and CDR2 is FYEKMQ (reference sequence). The CDR3 covers 13 residues. The ends were cut back, 6 bases at V and 5 bases at J, with 13 bases in the middle. Here the CDR3 DNA reads TGTGCCAGCAGTCCAAGCGCACGGGAGACCCAGTACTTC. Translated, it gives CASSPSARETQYF.

This sequence joins TRBV6-5 and TRBJ1-5; D not certain. Germline loops: CDR1 MNHEY, CDR2 SVGAGI. The length of the CDR3 is 15 residues. V lost 0 bases, J lost 5 bases, and 11 bases lay in between. The CDR3 bases are TGTGCCAGCAGTTACTCGAGGAACGGGGATCAGCCCCAGCATTTT. Its translation is CASSYSRNGDQPQHF.

The rearrangement links TRBV30 to TRBJ1-4, with a tentative D call TRBD1 (5 bases). Trimming cost V 0 bases and J 2 bases, with 10 bases left between them. From germline, CDR1 is GTSNPN and CDR2 SVGIG (reference sequence). The CDR3 has 15 residues. CDR3 sequence reads: CAWSVQAPTNEKLFF. DNA of the CDR3: TGTGCCTGGAGTGTACAGGCCCCCACTAATGAAAAACTGTTTTTT.

The chain carries TRBV4-1 and TRBJ1-2, with 11 bases lining up with TRBD1. The CDR3 runs 15 residues. V dropped 0 bases and J dropped 8; count of bases not matched to a gene: 5. Germline values: CDR1 MGHRA, CDR2 YSYEKL. The CDR3 coding sequence is TGCGCCAGCAGCCAAGATTGGGGACAGGGGGTCGGCTACACCTTC. This codes for CASSQDWGQGVGYTF.

The gene calls are TRBV11-1 and TRBJ1-4, with D possibly being TRBD1 (6 bases). The CDR3 length is 15 residues. Germline V CDR1 and CDR2: SGHAT, FQDESV (reference sequence). V lost 4 bases, J lost 0 bases, and 9 bases lay in between. CDR3 region: CASSYRQATNEKLFF. CDR3 nucleotide sequence: TGTGCCAGCAGCTACCGACAGGCAACTAATGAAAAACTGTTTTTT.

The V and J genes are TRBV4-1 and TRBJ2-7, with TRBD2 matching 7 bases. The CDR3 covers 15 residues. V was pared by 4 bases and J by 5 bases, with 11 bases of the junction left unmatched. Germline CDR1 is MGHRA and CDR2 is YSYEKL. CDR3 residues: CASSREGGRGHEQYF. DNA of the CDR3: TGCGCCAGCAGCCGGGAGGGAGGTCGAGGCCACGAGCAGTACTTC.

The genes are TRBV13 and TRBJ1-2; maybe TRBD1 (6 bases). Germline CDR1 reads PRHDT; CDR2 reads FYEKMQ (reference sequence). Between the trimmed V and J ends, which lost 0 bases and 4 bases, there was a span of 15 bases. This CDR3 region has 16 residues. CDR3 in DNA: TGTGCCAGCAGCTTAGGATTAGGGGGGGCCCTCTATGGCTACACCTTC. It translates to CASSLGLGGALYGYTF. The full variable domain, completed using reference TRBV13 and TRBJ1-2, is AAGVIQSPRHLIKEKRETATLKCYPIPRHDTVYWYQQGPGQDPQFLISFYEKMQSDKGSIPDRFSAQQFSDYHSELNMSSLELGDSALYFCASSLGLGGALYGYTFGSGTRLTVV.

The CDR3 DNA reads as TGTGCCAGTAGTTCTAACAGGAGCCATCTCCTAAATTCACCCCTCCACTTT. Residues: CASSSNRSHLLNSPLHF. The J gene is TRBJ1-6, the V gene TRBV19; weak D call: TRBD1 (5 bases). CDR1 and CDR2 from the germline V gene are LNHDA and SQIVND (reference sequence). Trimming removed 5 bases from V and 7 bases from J, with 21 bases in between. This CDR3 contains 17 residues.

The chain carries TRBV5-1 and TRBJ2-5; 7 bases line up with TRBD2. Unmatched junction bases numbered 9, after V lost 0 bases and J lost 1 base. Germline CDR1 SGHRS, CDR2 YFSETQ. CDR3 length: 17 amino acids. DNA for the CDR3: TGCGCCAGCAGCTTGGGACTAGCTGGTCCCTCCCAAGAGACCCAGTACTTC. This translates into CASSLGLAGPSQETQYF.

The chain combines TRBV5-1 with TRBJ2-7, with 9 nucleotides matching TRBD1. The CDR3 is 13 amino acids. With 0 bases clipped from V and 7 bases from J, the junction kept 2 bases outside the gene matches. Germline CDR1 is SGHRS and CDR2 is YFSETQ. Here the CDR3 reads CASSLDRGQEQYF. In DNA, the CDR3 is TGCGCCAGCAGCTTGGACAGGGGGCAAGAGCAGTACTTC.

CDR3 protein: CASSKASKGMWTEAFF. For the CDR3, the DNA is TGTGCCAGCAGCAAAGCATCTAAGGGGATGTGGACTGAAGCTTTCTTT. The chain employs TRBV21-1 and TRBJ1-1; the table's TRBD1 call for D was not verified on the DNA. TRBV21-1 is a recognized pseudogene. This CDR3 contains 16 residues.

This chain joins TRBV11-2 and TRBJ2-2; 8 bases agree with TRBD2. This CDR3 contains 15 residues. J gave up 1 base and V 8 bases, and 6 bases lay outside the gene matches. The germline V gene has CDR1 SGHAT and CDR2 FQNNGV. The CDR3 region has the DNA TGTGCCAGCGGCCGGGGGGGAGAGAACACCGGGGAGCTGTTTTTT. As protein: CASGRGGENTGELFF.

V gene TRBV20-1 combines with J gene TRBJ1-2; 7 positions match TRBD1. After removal of 3 bases from V and 4 bases from J, the junction contained 5 bases not matched to a gene. Germline values: CDR1 DFQATT, CDR2 SNEGSKA (reference sequence). The CDR3 runs 13 residues. DNA of the CDR3: TGCAGTGCTAGTCTCCAGGGGGTCTATGGCTACACCTTC. It yields the protein CSASLQGVYGYTF.

The genes are TRBV11-2 and TRBJ1-4; TRBD1 aligns across 9 bases. The J segment lost 7 bases and the V segment lost 1 base, leaving 7 bases of the junction unmatched. Germline CDR1 SGHAT, CDR2 FQNNGV. The CDR3 extends over 16 amino acids. CDR3 nucleotide sequence: TGTGCCAGCAGCTTAGCGACAGGGGGGATAAGTGAAAAACTGTTTTTT. This encodes CASSLATGGISEKLFF.

The rearrangement links TRBV4-1 to TRBJ1-2; D remains unclear. The germline V gene encodes CDR1 MGHRA and CDR2 YSYEKL. Deletions cut 1 base from V and 4 bases from J, with 13 bases between. CDR3 length: 15 residues. CDR3 coding DNA: TGCGCCAGCAGCCAAGGTTCCGGAGTACCCTATGGCTACACCTTC. Translation gives CASSQGSGVPYGYTF.

V gene TRBV28 combines with J gene TRBJ1-1; 7 bases are shared with TRBD1. This CDR3 has 13 residues. CDR1 is MDHEN, CDR2 SYDVKM, per germline. V trimming: 5 bases; J trimming: 10 bases; junction bases outside the gene matches: 10. DNA for the CDR3: TGTGCCAGCAGTCTCGGGACAGTCGCGGGAGCTTTCTTT. Translation: CASSLGTVAGAFF.

This clone occurred once. This rearrangement joins TRBV2 to TRBJ2-3; 7 nucleotides line up with TRBD1. The CDR3 is 17 amino acids. V was clipped by 4 bases and J by 2 bases; unmatched bases: 12. Germline CDR1 SNHLY, CDR2 FYNNEI. CDR3 DNA sequence: TGTGCCAGCAGTGTCGACCCACAGGGGCCAAACACAGATACGCAGTATTTT. It yields the protein CASSVDPQGPNTDTQYF. Variable domain in full (rest from reference TRBV2 and TRBJ2-3): EPEVTQTPSHQVTQMGQEVILRCVPISNHLYFYWYRQILGQKVEFLVSFYNNEISEKSEIFDDQFSVERPDGSNFTLKIRSTKLEDSAMYFCASSVDPQGPNTDTQYFGPGTRLTVL.

V gene TRBV28 combines with J gene TRBJ1-2; D perhaps matches TRBD1 (5 bases). CDR1 and CDR2 from the germline V gene are MDHEN and SYDVKM. V lost 1 base, J lost 1 base, and 10 bases lay in between. The CDR3 contains 15 residues. DNA for the CDR3: TGTGCCAGCAGTTTATACCCGGGGGTTAACTATGGCTACACCTTC. It is translated as CASSLYPGVNYGYTF.

This rearrangement joins TRBV19 to TRBJ1-2, with 9 bases identical to TRBD1. This CDR3 has 13 amino acids. V dropped 7 bases and J dropped 8; count of bases not matched to a gene: 8. Germline V gene data show CDR1 as LNHDA and CDR2 as SQIVND (reference sequence). DNA for the CDR3: TGTGCCAGTACCCCTGGACAGGGGTACGGCTACACCTTC. Protein product: CASTPGQGYGYTF.